Below are 12 T cell receptor beta chains sequenced from a single sample in a study of early T cells in non-severe SARS-CoV-2 infection. One entry per CDR3 protein, called by TCRdb with MiXCR from the 5' RACE reads. In the table there are tens of thousands of distinct CDR3 sequences, around 5.1% of which are singletons. The sequenced sample consisted of whole blood. These receptors came from an adult who was a healthcare worker with PCR-confirmed SARS-CoV-2 infection or an uninfected control (not recorded which).

In its sample, this clonotype was seen many times. This chain joins TRBV20-1 and TRBJ2-1; 7 bases match TRBD2. The CDR3 is 15 amino acids. The junction had 9 bases not matched to a gene; V was cut back by 1 base and J by 6 bases. CDR1 and CDR2 from the germline V gene are DFQATT and SNEGSKA (reference sequence). The CDR3: CSARGPRLASNEQFF. The CDR3 coding sequence is TGCAGTGCTAGAGGCCCAAGACTAGCAAGCAATGAGCAGTTCTTC.

This clonotype was observed at least ten times. The chain combines TRBV25-1 with TRBJ1-2, with D possibly TRBD1 on 5 matching bases. The V and J ends lost 3 bases and 4 bases respectively, with 15 bases between them. This CDR3 has 15 residues. Germline-derived CDR1 and CDR2 are MGHDK and SYGVNS. The CDR3 coding sequence is TGTGCCAGCAGTGAGGCCGACAGCGGGTCCTATGGCTACACCTTC. Translation: CASSEADSGSYGYTF.

Regarding this clonotype: A much bigger clone sits one base away, suggesting this may be a read error. The V call is TRBV7-9, the J call TRBJ2-7; 7 bases map to TRBD2. CDR3 size: 14 residues. Germline CDR1 is SEHNR and CDR2 is FQNEAQ (reference sequence). The CDR3 DNA is TGTACCAGCAGCTTAGCGGGCGTTTCCTACGAGCAGTACTTC. It is translated as CTSSLAGVSYEQYF.

This clonotype has ten or more counts. The DNA of the CDR3 is TGCAGTGCTAGGAGCAGCTGGGAGTTCTTC. Protein product: CSARSSWEFF. The chain employs TRBV20-1 and TRBJ2-1; D is uncertain. This CDR3 comprises 10 residues. Trimming stripped 3 bases from V and 14 bases from J, with 11 bases between. Germline assignment: CDR1 DFQATT and CDR2 SNEGSKA (reference sequence).

In its sample, this clonotype was seen a few times. V and J are TRBV5-4 and TRBJ1-1; TRBD1 matches at 8 bases. V dropped 4 bases and J dropped 5; count of bases not matched to a gene: 7. There are 14 residues in the CDR3. Germline values: CDR1 SGHNT, CDR2 YYREEE (reference sequence). CDR3 amino acids: CASSPPDRVTEAFF. As DNA, the CDR3 is TGTGCCAGCAGCCCCCCGGACAGGGTAACTGAAGCTTTCTTT.

This clonotype was counted between two and nine times. The chain is built from TRBV19 and TRBJ2-3; D is unresolved. The CDR3 consists of 14 residues. Trimming took off 5 bases at V and 0 bases at J, with 9 bases between the two ends. From germline, CDR1 is LNHDA and CDR2 SQIVND (reference sequence). The CDR3 sequence: CASSADTSTDTQYF. The CDR3 region has the DNA TGTGCCAGTAGTGCAGATACTAGCACAGATACGCAGTATTTT.

This clonotype was detected ten times or more. The chain combines TRBV2 with TRBJ2-1; TRBD1 matches at 7 bases. The CDR3 covers 13 residues. Unmatched junction bases numbered 5, after V lost 6 bases and J lost 6 bases. The germline V gene has CDR1 SNHLY and CDR2 FYNNEI. The CDR3 DNA reads as TGTGCCAGCAGCTCCGGGACAGCCAATGAGCAGTTCTTC. Protein sequence: CASSSGTANEQFF.

This clonotype showed up many times. The genes are TRBV20-1 and TRBJ1-2, with a weak D call TRBD1 (5 bases). CDR1 and CDR2 (germline): DFQATT, SNEGSKA (reference sequence). The CDR3 is made up of 16 amino acids. Trimming pared 3 bases from V and 0 bases from J, leaving 17 bases between. CDR3 residues: CSARGPSALANYGYTF. CDR3 nucleotide sequence: TGCAGTGCTAGGGGGCCCAGCGCGTTAGCTAACTATGGCTACACCTTC.

The CDR3 loop reads CASSQGYNEKLFF. The CDR3 region has the DNA TGTGCCAGCAGCCAGGGTTATAATGAAAAACTGTTTTTT. V usage is TRBV3-1 and J usage is TRBJ1-4; the D is unclear. The germline V gene encodes CDR1 LGHDT and CDR2 YNNKEL (reference sequence). V was trimmed by 3 bases and J by 4 bases, leaving 6 bases between them. The CDR3 is 13 residues long.

The table lists this clonotype with many counts. The V gene is TRBV12-3 or TRBV12-4, the J gene TRBJ2-3; D is unresolved. Deletions cut 6 bases from V and 6 bases from J, with 13 bases between. CDR3 length equals 13 residues. As DNA, the CDR3 is TGTGCCAGCAGACTGTCGGTCCAGGATACGCAGTATTTT. Its translation: CASRLSVQDTQYF.

This clonotype was found many times. The chain links TRBV11-3 to TRBJ1-1, with no clear D. The germline CDR1 and CDR2 sequences are SGHNT and YENEEA. The V gene lost 0 bases and the J gene lost 10 bases, with 12 bases spanning the gap. CDR3 length: 13 amino acids. DNA for the CDR3: TGTGCCAGCAGCTTAGATTTGCGGGGTGTAGCTTTCTTT. It yields the protein CASSLDLRGVAFF.

Ten or more counts support this clonotype. The chain is built from TRBV10-3 and TRBJ2-1; 8 positions match TRBD2. The CDR3 covers 14 residues. V lost 3 bases to trimming and J lost 7 bases; unmatched junction nucleotides: 5. Per the germline V gene, CDR1 is ENHRY and CDR2 is SYGVKD. DNA for the CDR3: TGTGCCATCAGTGACCGGACGGGAGGGAATGAGCAGTTCTTC. Translating it yields CAISDRTGGNEQFF.